Following are 13 T cell receptor beta chains from one sample sequenced in a study of beta chain features in type 1 diabetes. The whole isolated RNA underwent reverse transcription, so sequencing captured expressed TCRB transcripts. Assay: immunoSEQ multiplex PCR; the TCRdb copy retains only in-frame clones and omits some. The sample lists around 250,000 clones, about 25% occurring once. Sequencing used central memory CD4+ T cells from blood. These TCRs come from a man in his thirties or forties in good health.

The V gene is TRBV9, the J gene TRBJ2-1; 9 nucleotides agree with TRBD2. The V segment lost 1 base and the J segment 7 bases; nucleotides outside the gene matches: 18. The germline V gene has CDR1 SGDLS and CDR2 YYNGEE. This CDR3 has 19 amino acids. In DNA form, the CDR3 reads TGTGCCAGCAGCGTACACCCCCCGGGTGCGGGGGGGTCCATGAATGAGCAGTTCTTC. Its protein is CASSVHPPGAGGSMNEQFF.

This clone was counted once. V gene TRBV14 combines with J gene TRBJ2-4; TRBD1 agrees at 7 bases. The CDR3 spans 16 residues. Per germline, CDR1 SGHDN and CDR2 FVKESK. The V and J ends lost 4 bases and 0 bases, in that order; junction bases with no gene match: 6. CDR3 coding DNA: TGTGCCAGCAGCCCCTCTAGGGGGCAAGCCAAAAACATTCAGTACTTC. This sequence encodes CASSPSRGQAKNIQYF.

The chain carries TRBV5-4 and TRBJ2-1, with 8 bases lining up with TRBD1. The V gene end was trimmed by 5 bases and the J gene end by 6 bases; junction bases not matched to a gene: 13. The germline V gene encodes CDR1 SGHNT and CDR2 YYREEE (reference sequence). The length of the CDR3 is 16 residues. CDR3 residues: CASRGSRTGISNEQFF. In nucleotides, the CDR3 is TGTGCCAGCAGGGGATCCCGGACAGGGATTAGCAATGAGCAGTTCTTC.

CDR3: CASSFQNTDTQYF. CDR3 nucleotide sequence: TGTGCCAGCAGCTTTCAGAACACAGATACGCAGTATTTT. The V and J genes are TRBV5-6 and TRBJ2-3; D gene uncertain. The CDR3 covers 13 residues. The germline V gene has CDR1 SGHDT and CDR2 YYEEEE. Trimming shortened V by 2 bases and J by 2 bases, and 6 bases separated the two germline ends.

This chain uses TRBV6-1 with TRBJ2-3; 11 bases match TRBD1. CDR1 is MNHNS, CDR2 SASEGT, per germline. Losses at the gene ends were 10 bases for V and 4 bases for J; bases not matched to a gene: 4. The CDR3 is made up of 13 amino acids. As DNA, the CDR3 is TGTGCCACCCGGGACAGGGGGGCAGATACGCAGTATTTT. As protein: CATRDRGADTQYF.

The chain joins TRBV11-2 to TRBJ2-3, with 8 bases aligning to TRBD1. The CDR3 consists of 16 residues. Looked up from germline, CDR1 is SGHAT and CDR2 is FQNNGV. Trimming took 3 bases from V and 2 from J; bases not matched to a gene: 7. The CDR3 bases are TGTGCCAGCAGCTTCGGACAGGGCCTACTCACAGATACGCAGTATTTT. Amino acids: CASSFGQGLLTDTQYF.

The chain employs TRBV5-8 and TRBJ2-7; the D gene could be TRBD1 or TRBD2 (5 bases each). This CDR3 contains 15 residues. The germline gives CDR1 SGHTS, CDR2 YDEGEE. Between the trimmed V and J ends, which lost 0 bases and 0 bases, there was a span of 10 bases. CDR3 bases: TGTGCCAGCAGCTTGGGGGACCCTACCTCCTACGAGCAGTACTTC. Translated, it gives CASSLGDPTSYEQYF.

A few counts support this clone. The gene calls are TRBV5-1 and TRBJ2-1, with D perhaps matching TRBD2 (5 bases). CDR1 is SGHRS, CDR2 YFSETQ, per germline. V dropped 4 bases and J dropped 8 bases, with 10 bases sitting between them. The CDR3 length is 12 residues. The DNA of the CDR3 is TGCGCCAGCAGCCCTGGACTCGATGAGCAGTTCTTC. As protein: CASSPGLDEQFF.

The sample holds a few counts of this clone. The chain has TRBV5-5 and TRBJ1-5; 7 positions match TRBD1. The V segment lost 4 bases and the J segment 6 bases; nucleotides outside the gene matches: 10. Germline CDR1 and CDR2: SGHKS and YYEKEE (reference sequence). The CDR3 is 15 residues long. The CDR3 here is CASSPRTGVGQPQHF. The CDR3, as DNA: TGTGCCAGCAGCCCCCGGACAGGCGTCGGTCAGCCCCAGCATTTT.

V usage is TRBV6-6 and J usage is TRBJ2-7; TRBD1 matches at 12 bases. The CDR3 loop spans 14 amino acids. Germline lookup yields CDR1 MNHNY and CDR2 SVGAGI (reference sequence). V was clipped by 4 bases and J by 6 bases; unmatched bases: 4. The CDR3, as DNA: TGTGCCAGCAGTTGGGGACAGGGGGCGAGCGAGCAGTACTTC. As protein: CASSWGQGASEQYF.

This clone was seen only a few times. The gene calls are TRBV9 and TRBJ2-7; 7 bases are shared with TRBD2. Germline assignment: CDR1 SGDLS and CDR2 YYNGEE. The CDR3 consists of 15 residues. The V and J ends lost 0 bases and 3 bases, in that order; junction bases with no gene match: 6. CDR3 bases: TGTGCCAGCAGCGTAGAACCGGGAGGTGGCTACGAGCAGTACTTC. The encoded protein is CASSVEPGGGYEQYF.

This rearrangement joins TRBV27 to TRBJ2-5, with 7 bases matching TRBD2. J lost 5 bases, V lost 5 bases, and 11 bases had no gene match. The length of the CDR3 is 15 residues. Germline V gene data show CDR1 as MNHEY and CDR2 as SMNVEV (reference sequence). In DNA form, the CDR3 reads TGTGCCAGCAGTACGGCTAGCGGCGCGCGGGAGACCCAGTACTTC. Translating gives CASSTASGARETQYF.

Only a few counts were recorded for this clone. This chain joins TRBV11-3 and TRBJ2-2; D is unresolved. CDR3 size: 14 residues. Trimming left V 0 bases short and J 6 bases short, with 8 bases between. Germline lookup yields CDR1 SGHNT and CDR2 YENEEA. CDR3 sequence reads: CASSLEIAPGELFF. The CDR3 DNA is TGTGCCAGCAGCTTAGAAATAGCCCCCGGGGAGCTGTTTTTT.